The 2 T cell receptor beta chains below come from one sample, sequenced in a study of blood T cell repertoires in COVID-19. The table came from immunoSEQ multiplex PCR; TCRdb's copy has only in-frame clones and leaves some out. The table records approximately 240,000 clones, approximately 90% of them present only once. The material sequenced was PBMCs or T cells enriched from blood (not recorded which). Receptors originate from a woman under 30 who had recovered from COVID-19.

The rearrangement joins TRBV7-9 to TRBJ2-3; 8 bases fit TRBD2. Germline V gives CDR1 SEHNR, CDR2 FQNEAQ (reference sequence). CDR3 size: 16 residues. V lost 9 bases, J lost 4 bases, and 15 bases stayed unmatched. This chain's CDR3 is CASLMGGRFYADTQYF. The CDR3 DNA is TGTGCCAGTCTGATGGGCGGGAGGTTCTATGCAGATACGCAGTATTTT. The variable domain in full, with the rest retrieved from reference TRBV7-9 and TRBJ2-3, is DTGVSQNPRHKITKRGQNVTFRCDPISEHNRLYWYRQTLGQGPEFLTYFQNEAQLEKSRLLSDRFSAERPKGSFSTLEIQRTEQGDSAMYLCASLMGGRFYADTQYFGPGTRLTVL.

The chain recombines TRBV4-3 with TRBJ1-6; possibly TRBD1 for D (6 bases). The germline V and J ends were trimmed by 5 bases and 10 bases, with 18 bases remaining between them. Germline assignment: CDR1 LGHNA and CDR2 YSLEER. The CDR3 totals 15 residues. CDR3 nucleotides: TGCGCCAGCAGCTCCTACAAGGACAGAAGATCACCCCTCCACTTT. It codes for CASSSYKDRRSPLHF.